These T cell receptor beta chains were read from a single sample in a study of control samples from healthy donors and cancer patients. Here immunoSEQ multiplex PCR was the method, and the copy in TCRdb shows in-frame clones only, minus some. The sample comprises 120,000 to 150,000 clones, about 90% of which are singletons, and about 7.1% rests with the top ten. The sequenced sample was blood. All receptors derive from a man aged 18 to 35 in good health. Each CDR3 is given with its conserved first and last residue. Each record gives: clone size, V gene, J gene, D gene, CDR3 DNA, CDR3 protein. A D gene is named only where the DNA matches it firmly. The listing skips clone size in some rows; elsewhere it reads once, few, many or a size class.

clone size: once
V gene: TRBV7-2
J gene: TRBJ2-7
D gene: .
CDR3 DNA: TGTGCCAGCAGCATTAGTCCGCTAGCGACCTACGAGCAGTACTTC
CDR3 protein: CASSISPLATYEQYF

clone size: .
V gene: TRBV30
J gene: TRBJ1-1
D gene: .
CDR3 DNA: TGTGCCTGGAGTGTGGGGGTGCGGGGGCGTGAAGCTTTCTTT
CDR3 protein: CAWSVGVRGREAFF

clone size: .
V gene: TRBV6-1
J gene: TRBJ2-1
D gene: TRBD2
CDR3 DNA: TGTGCCAGCAGTGAATATGCGACTAGCGGCAACAATGAGCAGTTCTTC
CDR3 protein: CASSEYATSGNNEQFF

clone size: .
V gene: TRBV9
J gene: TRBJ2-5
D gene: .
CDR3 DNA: TGTGCCAGCAGTGAGATGGGCCTTCTGGGCACGGAGACCCAGTACTTC
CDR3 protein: CASSEMGLLGTETQYF

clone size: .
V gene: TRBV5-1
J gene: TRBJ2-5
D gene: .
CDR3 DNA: TGCGCCAGCAGCTTGCAGGGGGAGGCCCAGTACTTC
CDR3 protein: CASSLQGEAQYF

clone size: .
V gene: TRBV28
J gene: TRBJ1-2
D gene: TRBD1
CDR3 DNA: TGTGCCAGCAGTCAAGGTCGGACAGGGGCTAACTATGGCTACACCTTC
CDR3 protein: CASSQGRTGANYGYTF

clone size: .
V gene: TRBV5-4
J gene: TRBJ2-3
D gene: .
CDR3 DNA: TGTGCCCTGTCCCGGGCCGGCACAGATACGCAGTATTTT
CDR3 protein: CALSRAGTDTQYF

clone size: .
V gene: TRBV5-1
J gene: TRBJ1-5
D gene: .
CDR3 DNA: TGCGCCAGCAGCTACGGGGAAAATAGCAATCAGCCCCAGCATTTT
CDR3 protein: CASSYGENSNQPQHF

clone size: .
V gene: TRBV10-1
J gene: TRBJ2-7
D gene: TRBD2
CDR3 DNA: TGCGCCAGCAGTGATATAGCGGGGGGCTCCTACGAGCAGTACTTC
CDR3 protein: CASSDIAGGSYEQYF

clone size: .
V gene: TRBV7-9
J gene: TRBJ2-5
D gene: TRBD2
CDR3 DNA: TGTGCCAGCAGCTACTTAGCGGGGGCAGAGACCCAGTACTTC
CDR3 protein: CASSYLAGAETQYF

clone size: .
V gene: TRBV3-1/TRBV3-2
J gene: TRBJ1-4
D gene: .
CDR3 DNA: TGTGCCAGCAGCCACCGGGGGTCTAATGAAAAACTGTTTTTT
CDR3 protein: CASSHRGSNEKLFF

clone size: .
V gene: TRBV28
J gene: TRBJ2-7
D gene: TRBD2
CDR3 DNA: TGTGCCAGCAGTTTTCTCGGACTAGCGGTTGACGAGCAGTACTTC
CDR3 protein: CASSFLGLAVDEQYF

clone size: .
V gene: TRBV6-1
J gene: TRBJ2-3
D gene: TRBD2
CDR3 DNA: TGTGCCAGCAGTGACCTAGCGGGGGGGCTATCAGATACGCAGTATTTT
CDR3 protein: CASSDLAGGLSDTQYF

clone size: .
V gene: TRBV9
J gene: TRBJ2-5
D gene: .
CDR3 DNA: TGTGCCAGCAGCGTAGCAGCGGAAGAGACCCAGTACTTC
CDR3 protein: CASSVAAEETQYF

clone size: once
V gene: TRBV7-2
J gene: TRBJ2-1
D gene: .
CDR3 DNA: TGTGCCAGCAGCGGGACTGGACTCGGGAATGAGCAGTTCTTC
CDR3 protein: CASSGTGLGNEQFF

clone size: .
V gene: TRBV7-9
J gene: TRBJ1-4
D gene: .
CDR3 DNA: TGTGCCAGCAGCCAAATAACCGGAGAAGAAAAACTGTTTTTT
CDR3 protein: CASSQITGEEKLFF

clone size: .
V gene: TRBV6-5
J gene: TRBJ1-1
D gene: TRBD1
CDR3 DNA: TGTGCCAGCAGACCCCAGGGGGCTCTGAAGGCTTTCTTT
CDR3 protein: CASRPQGALKAFF

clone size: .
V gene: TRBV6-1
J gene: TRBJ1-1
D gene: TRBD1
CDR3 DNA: TGTGCCAGCAGTGAAGGAACACAGGGGGCTGAAGCTTTCTTT
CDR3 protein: CASSEGTQGAEAFF

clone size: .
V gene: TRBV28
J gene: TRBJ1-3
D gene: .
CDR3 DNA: TGTGCCAGCAGACCCGGGACGTTTACCGGAAACACCATATATTTT
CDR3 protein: CASRPGTFTGNTIYF

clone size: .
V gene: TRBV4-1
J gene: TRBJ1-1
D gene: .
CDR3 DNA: TGCGCCAGCAGCCAAGGGGCGGGCAACACTGAAGCTTTCTTT
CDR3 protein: CASSQGAGNTEAFF

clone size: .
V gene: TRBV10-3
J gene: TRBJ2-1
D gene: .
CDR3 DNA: TGTGCCATCAGGTCGGGGGCACAAGGGGAGCAGTTCTTC
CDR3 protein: CAIRSGAQGEQFF

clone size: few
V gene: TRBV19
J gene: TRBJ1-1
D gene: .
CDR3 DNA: TGTGCCAGTAGTATAGTATTGAGCGGGAATGAAGCTTTCTTT
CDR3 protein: CASSIVLSGNEAFF

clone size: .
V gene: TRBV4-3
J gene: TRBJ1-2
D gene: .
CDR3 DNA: TGCGCCAGCAGCCAAGATCGAGGGCCCCTTTTCTATGGCTACACCTTC
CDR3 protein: CASSQDRGPLFYGYTF